This TCR beta chain originates from a study of cytomegalovirus exposure and HLA in healthy donors. Study-wide results and limits: The authors judged a highly shared variant cluster likely a sequencing artifact.

As concerns this clone: Its antigen remains unknown.

Vbeta (60) and Jbeta (13) primers were used in the PCR. The repertoire was sequenced with immunoSEQ multiplex PCR; TCRdb's copy has only in-frame clones and lacks some. The repertoire has approximately 240,000 clones, approximately 80% of them found once; the top ten carry about 0.58%. This receptor was taken from a woman in her thirties or forties in good health and CMV-seronegative. The sample was PBMCs.

CDR3 coding DNA: TGTGCCTGGAGTCCAGGGAGGGGCCGAGGCCATGGCTACACCTTC. Its translation is CAWSPGRGRGHGYTF. This chain links TRBV30 with TRBJ1-2; D may be TRBD1 (5 bases). The CDR3 has 15 residues. Germline CDR1 reads GTSNPN; CDR2 reads SVGIG (reference sequence). The V gene lost 2 bases and the J gene lost 6 bases, with 19 bases spanning the gap.